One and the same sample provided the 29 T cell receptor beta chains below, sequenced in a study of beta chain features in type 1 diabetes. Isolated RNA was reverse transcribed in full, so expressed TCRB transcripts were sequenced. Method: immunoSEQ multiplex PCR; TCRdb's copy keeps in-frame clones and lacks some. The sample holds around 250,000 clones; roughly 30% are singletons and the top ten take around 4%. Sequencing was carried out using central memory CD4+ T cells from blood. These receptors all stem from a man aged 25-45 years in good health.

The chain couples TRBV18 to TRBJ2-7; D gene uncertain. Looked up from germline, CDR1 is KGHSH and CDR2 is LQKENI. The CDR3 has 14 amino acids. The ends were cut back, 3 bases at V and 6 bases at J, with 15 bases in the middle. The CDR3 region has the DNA TGTGCCAGCTCACCCGAAAACGTCGGGTCCGAGCAGTACTTC. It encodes CASSPENVGSEQYF.

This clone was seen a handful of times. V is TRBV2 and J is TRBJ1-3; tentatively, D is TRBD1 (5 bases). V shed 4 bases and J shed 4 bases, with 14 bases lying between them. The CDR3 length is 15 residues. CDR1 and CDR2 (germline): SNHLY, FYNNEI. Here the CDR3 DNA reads TGTGCCAGCAGTGGAGCTGGGGGGACGGGAAACACCATATATTTT. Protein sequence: CASSGAGGTGNTIYF.

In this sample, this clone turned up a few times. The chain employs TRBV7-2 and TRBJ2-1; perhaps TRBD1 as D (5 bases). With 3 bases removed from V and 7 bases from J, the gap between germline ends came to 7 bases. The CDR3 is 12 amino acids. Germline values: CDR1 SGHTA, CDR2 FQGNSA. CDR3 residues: CASSFQGNEQFF. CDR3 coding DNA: TGTGCCAGCAGCTTTCAGGGTAATGAGCAGTTCTTC.

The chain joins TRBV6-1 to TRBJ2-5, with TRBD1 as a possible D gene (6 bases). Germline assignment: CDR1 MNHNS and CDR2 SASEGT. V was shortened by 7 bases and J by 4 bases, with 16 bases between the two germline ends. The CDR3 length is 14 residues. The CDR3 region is CASMQSGAGETQYF. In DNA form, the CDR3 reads TGTGCCAGCATGCAATCAGGGGCAGGAGAGACCCAGTACTTC.

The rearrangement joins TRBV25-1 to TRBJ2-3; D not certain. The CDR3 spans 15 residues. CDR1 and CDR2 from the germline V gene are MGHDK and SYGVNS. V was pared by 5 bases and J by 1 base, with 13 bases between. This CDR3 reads CASSRSRAGTDTQYF. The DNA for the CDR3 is TGTGCCAGCAGTAGGAGCCGGGCGGGCACAGATACGCAGTATTTT.

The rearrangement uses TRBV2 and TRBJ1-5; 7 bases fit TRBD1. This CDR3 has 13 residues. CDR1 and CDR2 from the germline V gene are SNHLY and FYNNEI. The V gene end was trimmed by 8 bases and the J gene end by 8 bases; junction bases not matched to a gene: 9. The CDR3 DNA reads TGTGCCAGCTGCCGGGACAGTAGGGAGCCCCAGCATTTT. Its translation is CASCRDSREPQHF.

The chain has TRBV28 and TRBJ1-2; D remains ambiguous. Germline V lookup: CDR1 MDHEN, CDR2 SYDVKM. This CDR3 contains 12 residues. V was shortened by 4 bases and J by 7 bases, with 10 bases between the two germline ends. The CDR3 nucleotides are TGTGCCAGCAGTTCGGCCCTGTCTGGCTACACCTTC. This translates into CASSSALSGYTF.

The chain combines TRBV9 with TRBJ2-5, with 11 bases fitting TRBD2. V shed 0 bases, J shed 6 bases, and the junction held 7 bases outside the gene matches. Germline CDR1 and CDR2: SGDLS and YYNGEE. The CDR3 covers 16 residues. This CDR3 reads CASSVGSSGRPQTQYF. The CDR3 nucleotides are TGTGCCAGCAGCGTAGGTTCTAGCGGGAGGCCTCAGACCCAGTACTTC.

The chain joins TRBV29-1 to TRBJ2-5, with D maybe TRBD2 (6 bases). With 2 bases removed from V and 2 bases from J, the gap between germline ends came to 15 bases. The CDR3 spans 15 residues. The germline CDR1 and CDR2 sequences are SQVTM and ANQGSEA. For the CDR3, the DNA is TGCAGCGTTGAACCCGGGAGCGGACGACAAGAGACCCAGTACTTC. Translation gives CSVEPGSGRQETQYF.

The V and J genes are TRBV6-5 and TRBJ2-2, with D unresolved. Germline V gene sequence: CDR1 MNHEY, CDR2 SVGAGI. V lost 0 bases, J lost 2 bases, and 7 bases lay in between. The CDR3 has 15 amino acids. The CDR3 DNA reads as TGTGCCAGCAGTTACTCGGCAGGAAACACCGGGGAGCTGTTTTTT. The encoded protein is CASSYSAGNTGELFF.

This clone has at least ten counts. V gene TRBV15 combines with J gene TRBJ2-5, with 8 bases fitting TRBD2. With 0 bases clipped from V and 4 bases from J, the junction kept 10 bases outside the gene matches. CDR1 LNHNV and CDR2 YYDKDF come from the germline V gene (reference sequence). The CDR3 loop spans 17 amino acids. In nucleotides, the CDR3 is TGTGCCACCAGCAGAGATCTTCCCGCGGGAGGCCCAGAGACCCAGTACTTC. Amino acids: CATSRDLPAGGPETQYF.

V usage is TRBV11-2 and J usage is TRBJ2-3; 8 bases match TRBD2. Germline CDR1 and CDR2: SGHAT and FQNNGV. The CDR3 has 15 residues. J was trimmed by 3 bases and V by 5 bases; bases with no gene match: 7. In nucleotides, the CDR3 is TGTGCCAGCAGCCCAGCGGGAGCGAGAACAGATACGCAGTATTTT. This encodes CASSPAGARTDTQYF.

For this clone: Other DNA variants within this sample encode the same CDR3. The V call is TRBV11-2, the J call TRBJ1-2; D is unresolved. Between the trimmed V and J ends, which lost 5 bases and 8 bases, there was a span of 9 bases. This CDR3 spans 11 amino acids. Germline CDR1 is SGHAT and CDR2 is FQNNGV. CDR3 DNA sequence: TGTGCCAGCAGCCCAAGAGGAGGCTACACCTTC. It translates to CASSPRGGYTF.

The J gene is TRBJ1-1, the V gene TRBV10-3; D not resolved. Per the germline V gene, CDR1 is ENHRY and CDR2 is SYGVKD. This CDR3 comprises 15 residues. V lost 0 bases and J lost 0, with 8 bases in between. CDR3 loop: CAISESSAMNTEAFF. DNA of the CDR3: TGTGCCATCAGTGAGTCCTCCGCTATGAACACTGAAGCTTTCTTT.

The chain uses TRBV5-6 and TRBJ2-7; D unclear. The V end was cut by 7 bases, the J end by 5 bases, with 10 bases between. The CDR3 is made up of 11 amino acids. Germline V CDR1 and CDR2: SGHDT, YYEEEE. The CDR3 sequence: CASARAHEQYF. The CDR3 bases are TGTGCCAGCGCCCGGGCCCACGAGCAGTACTTC.

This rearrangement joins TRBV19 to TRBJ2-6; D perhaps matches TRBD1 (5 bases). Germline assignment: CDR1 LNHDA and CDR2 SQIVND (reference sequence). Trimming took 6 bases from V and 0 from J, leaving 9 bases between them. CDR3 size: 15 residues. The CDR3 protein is CASRKGISGANVLTF. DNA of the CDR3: TGTGCCAGTAGGAAGGGGATCTCTGGGGCCAACGTCCTGACTTTC.

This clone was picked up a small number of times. The CDR3 is CASSLAEGDTQYF. The DNA of the CDR3 is TGCGCCAGCAGCTTGGCGGAGGGGGATACGCAGTATTTT. The rearrangement uses TRBV4-1 and TRBJ2-3; D is possibly TRBD2 (6 bases). From germline, CDR1 is MGHRA and CDR2 YSYEKL. The CDR3 covers 13 residues. The V end lost 5 bases, the J end lost 6 bases, and 12 bases lay between the germline ends.

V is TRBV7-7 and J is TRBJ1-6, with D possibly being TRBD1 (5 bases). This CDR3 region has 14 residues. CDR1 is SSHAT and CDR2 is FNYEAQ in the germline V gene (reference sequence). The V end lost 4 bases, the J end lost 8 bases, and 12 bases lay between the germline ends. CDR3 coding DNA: TGTGCCAGCAGCTCCGGGACCGCTCATTCACCCCTCCACTTT. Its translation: CASSSGTAHSPLHF.

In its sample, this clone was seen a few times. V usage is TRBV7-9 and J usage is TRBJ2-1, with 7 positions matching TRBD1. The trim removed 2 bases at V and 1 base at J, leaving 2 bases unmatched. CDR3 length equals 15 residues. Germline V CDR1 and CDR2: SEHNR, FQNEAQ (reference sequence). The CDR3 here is CASSLTGQSYNEQFF. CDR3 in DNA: TGTGCCAGCAGCTTAACGGGACAGTCCTACAATGAGCAGTTCTTC.

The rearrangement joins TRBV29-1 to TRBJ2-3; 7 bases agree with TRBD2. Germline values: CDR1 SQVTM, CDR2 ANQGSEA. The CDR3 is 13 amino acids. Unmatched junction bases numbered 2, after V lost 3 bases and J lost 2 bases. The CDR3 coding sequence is TGCAGCGTTGAGGGAGGGGCCACAGATACGCAGTATTTT. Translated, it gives CSVEGGATDTQYF.

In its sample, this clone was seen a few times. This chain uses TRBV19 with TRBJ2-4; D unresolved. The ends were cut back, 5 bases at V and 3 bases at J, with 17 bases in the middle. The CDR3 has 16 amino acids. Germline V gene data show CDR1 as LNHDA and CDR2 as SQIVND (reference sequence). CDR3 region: CASSSLETLGKNIQYF. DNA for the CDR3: TGTGCCAGTAGTTCTTTAGAAACCTTAGGCAAAAACATTCAGTACTTC. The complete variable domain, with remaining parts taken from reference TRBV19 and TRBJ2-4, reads DGGITQSPKYLFRKEGQNVTLSCEQNLNHDAMYWYRQDPGQGLRLIYYSQIVNDFQKGDIAEGYSVSREKKESFPLTVTSAQKNPTAFYLCASSSLETLGKNIQYFGAGTRLSVL.

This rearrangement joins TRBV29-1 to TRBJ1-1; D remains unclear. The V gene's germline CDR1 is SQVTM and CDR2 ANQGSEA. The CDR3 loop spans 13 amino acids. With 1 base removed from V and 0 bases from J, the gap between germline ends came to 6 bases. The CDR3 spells CSVEGLMNTEAFF. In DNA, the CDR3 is TGCAGCGTTGAAGGCTTAATGAACACTGAAGCTTTCTTT.

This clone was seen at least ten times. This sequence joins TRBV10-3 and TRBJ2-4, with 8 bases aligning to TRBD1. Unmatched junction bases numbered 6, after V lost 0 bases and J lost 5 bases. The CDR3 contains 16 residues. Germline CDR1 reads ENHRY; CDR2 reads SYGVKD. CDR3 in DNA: TGTGCCATCAGTGAGTCGACAGGGGCCCTCGAAAACATTCAGTACTTC. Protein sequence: CAISESTGALENIQYF.

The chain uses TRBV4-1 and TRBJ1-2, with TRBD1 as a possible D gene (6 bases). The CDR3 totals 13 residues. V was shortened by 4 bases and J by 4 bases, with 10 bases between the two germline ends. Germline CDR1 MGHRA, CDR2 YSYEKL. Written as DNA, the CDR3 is TGCGCCAGCAGCCCTCAAGGGGGCTATGGCTACACCTTC. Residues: CASSPQGGYGYTF.

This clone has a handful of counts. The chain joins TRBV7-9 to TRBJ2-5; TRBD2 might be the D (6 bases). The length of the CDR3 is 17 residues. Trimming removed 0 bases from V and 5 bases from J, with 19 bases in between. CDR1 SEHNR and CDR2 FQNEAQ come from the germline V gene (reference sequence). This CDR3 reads CASSLALEGVLGETQYF. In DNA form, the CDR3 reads TGTGCCAGCAGCTTAGCGTTGGAGGGTGTGCTCGGTGAGACCCAGTACTTC. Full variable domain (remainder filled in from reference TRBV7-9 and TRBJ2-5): DTGVSQNPRHKITKRGQNVTFRCDPISEHNRLYWYRQTLGQGPEFLTYFQNEAQLEKSRLLSDRFSAERPKGSFSTLEIQRTEQGDSAMYLCASSLALEGVLGETQYFGPGTRLLVL.

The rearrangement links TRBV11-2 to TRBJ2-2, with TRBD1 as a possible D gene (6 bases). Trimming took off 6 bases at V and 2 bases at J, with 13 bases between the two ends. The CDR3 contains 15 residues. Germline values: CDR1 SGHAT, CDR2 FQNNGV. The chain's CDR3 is CASSPDRINTGELFF. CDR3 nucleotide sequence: TGTGCCAGCAGTCCAGACAGGATCAACACCGGGGAGCTGTTTTTT. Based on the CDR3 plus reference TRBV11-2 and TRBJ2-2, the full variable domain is EAGVAQSPRYKIIEKRQSVAFWCNPISGHATLYWYQQILGQGPKLLIQFQNNGVVDDSQLPKDRFSAERLKGVDSTLKIQPAKLEDSAVYLCASSPDRINTGELFFGEGSRLTVL.

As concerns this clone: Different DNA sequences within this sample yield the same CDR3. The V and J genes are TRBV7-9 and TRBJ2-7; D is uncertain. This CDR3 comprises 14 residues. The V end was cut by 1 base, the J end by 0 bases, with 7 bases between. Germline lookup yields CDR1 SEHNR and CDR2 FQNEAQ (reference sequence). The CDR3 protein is CASSLDASSYEQYF. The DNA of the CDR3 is TGTGCCAGCAGCTTAGATGCTAGCTCCTACGAGCAGTACTTC.

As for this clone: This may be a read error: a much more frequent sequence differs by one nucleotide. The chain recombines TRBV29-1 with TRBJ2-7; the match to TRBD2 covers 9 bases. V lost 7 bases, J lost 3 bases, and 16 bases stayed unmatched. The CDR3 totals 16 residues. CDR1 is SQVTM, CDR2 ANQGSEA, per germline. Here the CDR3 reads CSATPAGGPGCYEQYF. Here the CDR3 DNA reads TGCAGCGCTACCCCAGCGGGAGGCCCGGGGTGCTACGAGCAGTACTTC.

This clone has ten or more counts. DNA for the CDR3: TGCAGCGTGGGGACGGGGAGGGAGCAGTTCTTC. Translated: CSVGTGREQFF. The chain links TRBV29-1 to TRBJ2-1; maybe TRBD2 (6 bases). Germline CDR1 reads SQVTM; CDR2 reads ANQGSEA. Trimming removed 6 bases at V and 10 bases at J, with 13 bases between. The CDR3 totals 11 residues.